The rows below give T cell receptor beta chains drawn from one sample of a study of neurological immune-mediated disorders. Via MiXCR, TCRdb re-called the 5' RACE reads, giving one row per CDR3 protein. The data hold tens of thousands of distinct CDR3 sequences, with 10% observed a single time. The specimen sequenced was PBMCs. Receptors were obtained from a man aged 35-49 years in good health. The CDR3 runs from the conserved cysteine through the conserved F or W. The order of the fields is D gene, J gene, clone size, V gene, CDR3 DNA, CDR3 protein. The D gene is left open where the match is weak. Rows give clone size only sometimes, using once, few, many, or a class for an expanded clone.

NA	TRBJ1-1	many	TRBV14	TGTGCCAGCAGCCAAGGAGACCGATATGAAGCTTTCTTT	CASSQGDRYEAFF
TRBD1	TRBJ1-1	many	TRBV5-1	TGCGCCAGCAGCATCGACTACAGGGGAGAAGCTTTCTTT	CASSIDYRGEAFF
NA	TRBJ1-3	many	TRBV18	TGTGCCAGCTCGACCAGGCAGGTGAACTCTGGAAACACCATATATTTT	CASSTRQVNSGNTIYF
TRBD2	TRBJ2-2	many	TRBV6-5	TGTGCCAGCAGTTCCCGGTGGGTAGCGGGGCACACCGGGGAGCTGTTTTTT	CASSSRWVAGHTGELFF
NA	TRBJ2-3	many	TRBV27	TGTGCCAGCAGTTTTCGCCGTACTTCCACAGATACGCAGTATTTT	CASSFRRTSTDTQYF
NA	TRBJ2-4	many	TRBV5-1	TGCGCCAGCAGCTCGGAACCGGGGGCGAGACTGCGTAAAAACATTCAGTACTTC	CASSSEPGARLRKNIQYF
NA	TRBJ2-1	many	TRBV18	TGTGCCAGCTCACCAATCACGACGGGAGCGGGTGAGCAGTTCTTC	CASSPITTGAGEQFF
TRBD1	TRBJ2-7	many	TRBV29-1	TGCAGCGTCCTTGGACAGGACTCCTACGAGCAGTACTTC	CSVLGQDSYEQYF
TRBD1	TRBJ2-7	many	TRBV27	TGTGCCAGCCCTCCGGACAGGGTGGGAAACTCCTACGAGCAGTACTTC	CASPPDRVGNSYEQYF
TRBD1	TRBJ1-5	many	TRBV7-6	TGTGCCAGCAGCTCCACCGACAGGGATCAGCCCCAGCATTTT	CASSSTDRDQPQHF
NA	TRBJ1-5	many	TRBV12-3/TRBV12-4	TGTGCCAGCAGTGATGACCGGGGGATCAATCAGCCCCAGCATTTT	CASSDDRGINQPQHF
TRBD1	TRBJ2-3	many	TRBV7-2	TGTGCCAGCAGCTTAGTGGACAGGGGGCTGGAGACAGATACGCAGTATTTT	CASSLVDRGLETDTQYF
TRBD2	TRBJ2-7	many	TRBV4-2	TGTGCCAGCAGCTACTCGTTGGGACTAGCGGGGGGATCATTCTACGAGCAGTACTTC	CASSYSLGLAGGSFYEQYF
NA	TRBJ1-4	many	TRBV6-1	TGTGCCAGCAGTGAACCCGGGGGCGCGGCCAGGTTCGGAGAAAAACTGTTTTTT	CASSEPGGAARFGEKLFF
TRBD1	TRBJ1-3	many	TRBV5-1	TGCGCCAGCAGCCTAGGGACAGGGGTTCTCTCTGGAAACACCATATATTTT	CASSLGTGVLSGNTIYF
TRBD2	TRBJ2-3	NA	TRBV29-1	TGCAGCGTTGTATCGGGGGGAGATACGCAGTATTTT	CSVVSGGDTQYF
NA	TRBJ2-7	many	TRBV20-1	TGCAGTGCTAGGATGCGGGGGCGGTCACCCTACGAGCAGTACTTC	CSARMRGRSPYEQYF
TRBD2	TRBJ2-5	many	TRBV7-6	TGTGCCAGCAGCTTCCTAGCGGGAGACGGAGAGACCCAGTACTTC	CASSFLAGDGETQYF
NA	TRBJ1-5	many	TRBV14	TGTGCCAGCAGCCAAGATGGCCAGCCCCAGCATTTT	CASSQDGQPQHF
TRBD2	TRBJ2-3	many	TRBV24-1	TGTGCCACCAGTGTAAGAGCGGGAGGAAAGGATACGCAGTATTTT	CATSVRAGGKDTQYF
TRBD1	TRBJ1-4	many	TRBV5-1	TGCGCCAGCAGCTTGCCGACAGGGAAAAATGAAAAACTGTTTTTT	CASSLPTGKNEKLFF
TRBD1	TRBJ1-1	many	TRBV5-1	TGCGCCAGCAGCCAGGACAGGGTTTCTGTTACTGAAGCTTTCTTT	CASSQDRVSVTEAFF
NA	TRBJ1-1	many	TRBV5-1	TGCGCCAGCAGCCCATCGGGACACCCGATGGAAGCTTTCTTT	CASSPSGHPMEAFF
NA	TRBJ2-4	many	TRBV10-3	TGTGCCATCAGTGAGGAGGGGCTAGCCAAAAACATTCAGTACTTC	CAISEEGLAKNIQYF
NA	TRBJ2-3	many	TRBV7-2	TGTGCCAGCAGCTCTAAAGGGGGAGGACGGGCCGAGGACACAGATACGCAGTATTTT	CASSSKGGGRAEDTDTQYF
TRBD2	TRBJ2-7	many	TRBV2	TGTGCCAGCAGTGAAACTAGCGGGGGTATCGAGCAGTACTTC	CASSETSGGIEQYF
NA	TRBJ2-2	NA	TRBV3-1	TGTGCCAGCAGCCGGGGCGTTGCGAGCACCGGGGAGCTGTTTTTT	CASSRGVASTGELFF
NA	TRBJ1-1	many	TRBV12-3/TRBV12-4	TGTGCCAGCAGTTTTAGTGGGACTGAAGCTTTCTTT	CASSFSGTEAFF
NA	TRBJ1-1	many	TRBV5-1	TGCGCCAGCAGCTTGTACAGGGTTGGGGTGAACACTGAAGCTTTCTTT	CASSLYRVGVNTEAFF
NA	TRBJ1-5	many	TRBV5-6	TGTGCCAGCAGCCGTTCAGGGGAAAATCAGCCCCAGCATTTT	CASSRSGENQPQHF
NA	TRBJ1-4	many	TRBV12-3/TRBV12-4	TGTGCCAGCAGTTCCACGGGGGCGAGAGGGAAAAAACTGTTTTTT	CASSSTGARGKKLFF
NA	TRBJ1-1	many	TRBV5-1	TGCGCCAGCAGCTTGGATCCCGACCTGAACACTGAAGCTTTCTTT	CASSLDPDLNTEAFF
NA	TRBJ1-1	many	TRBV7-9	TGTGCCAGCAGCCCATTCTCTCATAATACTGAAGCTTTCTTT	CASSPFSHNTEAFF
NA	TRBJ1-1	many	TRBV29-1	TGCAGCGTTGAAGTGTCAGTTGAAGCTTTCTTT	CSVEVSVEAFF
NA	TRBJ2-6	many	TRBV5-1	TGCGCCAGCAGCGACAACGGGGCCGCCCCCGGGGCCAACGTCCTGACTTTC	CASSDNGAAPGANVLTF
NA	TRBJ2-2	many	TRBV5-1	TGCGCCAGCAGCTCGTCTAGCCCCGGGGAGCTGTTTTTT	CASSSSSPGELFF
NA	TRBJ1-1	few	TRBV12-3/TRBV12-4	TGTGCCAGCAGTTTGGGGGCGAACGCTGAAGCTTTCTTT	CASSLGANAEAFF
TRBD2	TRBJ2-3	many	TRBV6-6	TGTGCCAGCAGTCAGACTAGCGGGGAAGGGGATACGCAGTATTTT	CASSQTSGEGDTQYF
TRBD2	TRBJ2-7	medium-sized	TRBV20-1	TGCAGTGCTAGAGATTGGGGGACTAGCGGCTACGAGCAGTACTTC	CSARDWGTSGYEQYF
NA	TRBJ1-5	NA	TRBV24-1	TGTGCCACCCGTGGGACGGCGGGCAGTCAGCCCCAGCATTTT	CATRGTAGSQPQHF
TRBD1	TRBJ1-2	NA	TRBV29-1	TGCAGCGTTGAGAACCCCACGGACAGGAACTATGGCTACACCTTC	CSVENPTDRNYGYTF
TRBD2	TRBJ2-1	many	TRBV11-2	TGTGCCAGCAGCTTCGTACTAGCGGGGGTCGGTGAGCAGTTCTTC	CASSFVLAGVGEQFF
TRBD2	TRBJ2-3	many	TRBV7-9	TGTGCCAGCAGCGGGGGAGCGGGCTGGGAGGGAGATACGCAGTATTTT	CASSGGAGWEGDTQYF
NA	TRBJ2-7	many	TRBV7-2	TGTGCCAGCAGCTTAGGTCATACCGAGCAGTACTTC	CASSLGHTEQYF
TRBD1	TRBJ1-1	many	TRBV12-3/TRBV12-4	TGTGCCAGCAGTTTAGCGGGCCAGGGGGCGACTGAAGCTTTCTTT	CASSLAGQGATEAFF
NA	TRBJ2-2	NA	TRBV5-8	TGTGCCAGCAGCTCCTGGGGACAAACGAACACCGGGGAGCTGTTTTTT	CASSSWGQTNTGELFF
NA	TRBJ1-1	many	TRBV6-5	TGTGCCAGCAGCCGACAGTTGAGCCGGGTTGAAGCTTTCTTT	CASSRQLSRVEAFF
TRBD1	TRBJ2-7	many	TRBV28	TGTGCCAGCAGTTTATACCAGGGGGCGACGGGCGAGCAGTACTTC	CASSLYQGATGEQYF
TRBD1	TRBJ2-7	NA	TRBV20-1	TGCAGTGCTAGAGATCCGGGGACAGCCTCTCGTTCAACCTACGAGCAGTACTTC	CSARDPGTASRSTYEQYF
NA	TRBJ2-5	many	TRBV11-2	TGTGCCAGCAGCTTAGGGCGAGGGGGAAGTTGGGAGACCCAGTACTTC	CASSLGRGGSWETQYF
NA	TRBJ1-5	many	TRBV10-3	TGTGCCATCAGCCCGGACGGGGATCAGCCCCAGCATTTT	CAISPDGDQPQHF
TRBD1	TRBJ2-2	many	TRBV24-1	TGTGCCACCAGTGATTCAACAGGGGGCGGTAGGACCGGGGAGCTGTTTTTT	CATSDSTGGGRTGELFF
NA	TRBJ2-5	few	TRBV29-1	TGCAGCGTTGAAGAGTCGGCGGGGGAGACCCAGTACTTC	CSVEESAGETQYF
NA	TRBJ2-3	many	TRBV6-6	TGTGCCAGCAGTTACTTATCTGTGAGCACAGATACGCAGTATTTT	CASSYLSVSTDTQYF
NA	TRBJ2-2	few	TRBV5-6	TGTGCCAGCAGCCCCCTAACGGGGGCCGGGGAGCTGTTTTTT	CASSPLTGAGELFF